These T cell receptor beta chains were read from a single sample in a study of T-cell memory formation after mild COVID-19. TCRdb called the 5' RACE reads again in MiXCR, with one record for every CDR3 protein. In the table there are some 65,000 distinct CDR3 sequences, roughly a sixth of which are singletons. Input material: PBMCs or a T cell subset sorted from them (not recorded which). The receptors were gathered from an adult woman who had mild COVID-19 (a few samples of this study predate the infection). Cell type and time point are not known. Each CDR3 is given with its conserved first and last residue. The D gene is left open where the match is weak. Some rows have no size entry. The others give once, few or many, or a class for an expanded clone.

>.|TRBV29-1|TRBJ2-2|few
TGCAGCGCCAAACAGGGTAACACCGGGGAGCTGTTTTTT
CSAKQGNTGELFF
>.|TRBV2|TRBJ2-1|few
TGTGCCAGCAGTTCCCCGGGTCCCCAGTTCTTC
CASSSPGPQFF
>.|TRBV3-1|TRBJ1-1|once
TGTGCCAGCAGCCACTCGGACGGAGTCTGGGAGGTGAACACTGAAGCTTTCTTT
CASSHSDGVWEVNTEAFF
>.|TRBV7-6|TRBJ2-7|few
TGTGCCAGCAGCCCCGTTGGGGGAGTTGGCTACGAGCAGTACTTC
CASSPVGGVGYEQYF
>.|TRBV29-1|TRBJ2-2|.
TGCAGCGTTGAGGTAGATAGCTCCGGGGAGCTGTTTTTT
CSVEVDSSGELFF
>.|TRBV7-6|TRBJ2-1|.
TGTGCCAGCAGCGGAAGGACGGATGAGCAGTTCTTC
CASSGRTDEQFF
>.|TRBV5-6|TRBJ1-4|many
TGTGCCAGCAGCTTAACCTTTACAACTAATGAAAAACTGTTTTTT
CASSLTFTTNEKLFF
>TRBD2|TRBV6-6|TRBJ2-7|few
TGTGCCAGCAGTGACCTAGCGGGAGCTTACGAGCAGTACTTC
CASSDLAGAYEQYF
>TRBD1|TRBV29-1|TRBJ2-5|many
TGCAGCGTTTGGGGGACAGTCGAGACCCAGTACTTC
CSVWGTVETQYF
>TRBD2|TRBV12-3/TRBV12-4|TRBJ2-1|.
TGTGCCAACTCGGGACTAGCGGGGGGGAAGCAGTTCTTC
CANSGLAGGKQFF
>.|TRBV7-6|TRBJ1-2|few
TGTGCCAGCAGCTGGACGACAGGAATGGATGGCTACACCTTC
CASSWTTGMDGYTF
>.|TRBV13|TRBJ1-4|.
TGTGCCAGCAGCCAACTGGGACACCTGGGGAATGAAAAACTGTTTTTT
CASSQLGHLGNEKLFF
>.|TRBV10-3|TRBJ2-1|.
TGTGCCATCAGTGAGGGGACCCCCCCCTACAATGAGCAGTTCTTC
CAISEGTPPYNEQFF
>.|TRBV3-1|TRBJ2-3|few
TGTGCCAGCAGCCAAAGGATTACTCCAGGGGCAGATACGCAGTATTTT
CASSQRITPGADTQYF
>.|TRBV7-6|TRBJ2-1|.
TGTGCCAGCAGCTTAGGGCGGACTTCCCCCTCCTACAATGAGCAGTTCTTC
CASSLGRTSPSYNEQFF
>.|TRBV5-4|TRBJ2-3|.
TGTGCCAGCAGCTTAACCCCGGAGTTCTCCTCCACAGATACGCAGTATTTT
CASSLTPEFSSTDTQYF
>.|TRBV20-1|TRBJ2-7|few
TGCAGTGCCCCTGCCGGGGTTGCTGACTACGAGCAGTACTTC
CSAPAGVADYEQYF
>.|TRBV29-1|TRBJ2-5|.
TGCAGCGCCGGCGAGGAGACCCAGTACTTC
CSAGEETQYF
>.|TRBV19|TRBJ2-2|.
TGTGCCAGTAGTATAGTGGAGGTAGCCGGGGAGCTGTTTTTT
CASSIVEVAGELFF
>TRBD2|TRBV2|TRBJ2-3|.
TGTGCCAGCAGTGATCTGCTAGCGGGGGCCGGGGATACGCAGTATTTT
CASSDLLAGAGDTQYF
>.|TRBV4-3|TRBJ2-5|.
TGCGCCAGCAGCCAAGAGGGGGGACAAGAGACCCAGTACTTC
CASSQEGGQETQYF
>.|TRBV6-5|TRBJ1-5|few
TGTGCCAGCAGTTACCTGAATAGCAATCAGCCCCAGCATTTT
CASSYLNSNQPQHF